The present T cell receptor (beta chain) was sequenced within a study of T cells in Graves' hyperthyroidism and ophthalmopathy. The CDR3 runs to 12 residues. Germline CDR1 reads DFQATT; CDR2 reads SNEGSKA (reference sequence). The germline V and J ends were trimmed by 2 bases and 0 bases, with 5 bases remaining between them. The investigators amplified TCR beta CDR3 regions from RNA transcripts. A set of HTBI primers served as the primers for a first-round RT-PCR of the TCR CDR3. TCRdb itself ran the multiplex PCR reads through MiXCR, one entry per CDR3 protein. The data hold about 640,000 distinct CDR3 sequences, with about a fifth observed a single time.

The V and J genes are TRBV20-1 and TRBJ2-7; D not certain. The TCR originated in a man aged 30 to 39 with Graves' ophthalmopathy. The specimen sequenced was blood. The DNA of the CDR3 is TGCAGTGCTAGATGGACCTCCTACGAGCAGTACTTC. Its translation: CSARWTSYEQYF.